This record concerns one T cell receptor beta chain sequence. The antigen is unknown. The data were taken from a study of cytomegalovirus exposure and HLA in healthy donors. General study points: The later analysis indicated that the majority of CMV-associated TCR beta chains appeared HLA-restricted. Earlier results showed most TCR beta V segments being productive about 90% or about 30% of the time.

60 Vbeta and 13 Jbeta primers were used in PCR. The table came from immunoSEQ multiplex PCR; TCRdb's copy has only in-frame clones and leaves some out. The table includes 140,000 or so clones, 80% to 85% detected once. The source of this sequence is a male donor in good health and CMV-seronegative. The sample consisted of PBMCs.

Here the CDR3 reads CASSLLFRRAGLNEQFF. The DNA for the CDR3 is TGTGCCAGCAGCCTGCTGTTTAGGAGGGCCGGGTTGAATGAGCAGTTCTTC. This chain joins TRBV7-9 and TRBJ2-1, with a possible D match to TRBD2 (6 bases). CDR1 SEHNR and CDR2 FQNEAQ come from the germline V gene (reference sequence). The CDR3 spans 17 residues. Trimming stripped 5 bases from V and 7 bases from J, with 24 bases between.